This is a list of T cell receptor beta chains from one sample in a study of blood T cell repertoires in COVID-19. This table comes from immunoSEQ multiplex PCR, and its TCRdb copy is limited to in-frame clones, with some not included. The table records about 87,000 clones, roughly 88% of them present only once. The sequencing input was peripheral blood. Receptors originate from a human donor in a cohort sampled during active COVID-19. Both conserved end residues are part of each CDR3. A D gene is named only where the DNA matches it firmly. A clone size is listed for some rows: how often the clone was seen (once, few, many), or a class if it is expanded.

J,size,D,V,CDR3,DNA
TRBJ2-3,-,-,TRBV27,CASSSGQFTDTQYF,TGTGCCAGCAGTTCTGGACAGTTCACAGATACGCAGTATTTT
TRBJ2-7,-,TRBD2,TRBV19,CASTGTSGIREQYF,TGTGCCAGTACCGGGACTAGCGGGATTCGCGAGCAGTACTTC
TRBJ2-1,-,-,TRBV7-2,CASSPEARAIREQFF,TGTGCCAGCAGTCCTGAGGCTAGAGCCATTCGCGAGCAGTTCTTC
TRBJ2-1,-,-,TRBV28,CASSSGSIKVGGLYNEQFF,TGTGCCAGCAGCTCAGGGTCAATAAAGGTCGGGGGGCTTTACAATGAGCAGTTCTTC
TRBJ1-1,-,-,TRBV5-4,CASSLGGGDTEAFF,TGTGCCAGCAGCTTGGGGGGCGGGGACACTGAAGCTTTCTTT
TRBJ1-6,-,-,TRBV5-8,CASSLGGANSPLHF,TGTGCCAGCAGCTTGGGGGGCGCCAATTCACCCCTCCACTTT
TRBJ1-2,many,-,TRBV24-1,CATSDSGRADYGYTF,TGTGCCACCAGTGATTCCGGCAGGGCGGACTATGGCTACACCTTC
TRBJ2-7,-,-,TRBV4-3,CASSQEYERAPDEQYF,TGCGCCAGCAGCCAAGAGTATGAGCGGGCCCCTGACGAGCAGTACTTC
TRBJ2-7,-,TRBD1,TRBV9,CASSVEGTGFYEQYF,TGTGCCAGCAGCGTAGAGGGGACAGGGTTTTACGAGCAGTACTTC
TRBJ2-3,-,TRBD2,TRBV27,CASSLGLAGLDTQYF,TGTGCCAGCAGTTTAGGACTAGCGGGATTAGATACGCAGTATTTT
TRBJ1-4,-,-,TRBV27,CASRPMSGGNEKLFF,TGTGCCAGCAGGCCCATGAGCGGGGGGAATGAAAAACTGTTTTTT
TRBJ2-7,-,-,TRBV5-1,CASSSGGPNYEQYF,TGCGCCAGCAGCTCCGGGGGGCCGAACTACGAGCAGTACTTC
TRBJ2-3,-,TRBD2,TRBV9,CASSDGLAATDTQYF,TGTGCCAGCAGCGACGGACTAGCGGCGACCGATACGCAGTATTTT
TRBJ1-4,-,TRBD1,TRBV18,CASSPGTGDGKLFF,TGTGCCAGCTCCCCCGGGACAGGGGATGGAAAACTGTTTTTT
TRBJ2-1,-,TRBD2,TRBV6-5,CASSYDPGAGAREQFF,TGTGCCAGCAGTTACGACCCGGGAGCGGGAGCTCGGGAGCAGTTCTTC
TRBJ2-1,-,-,TRBV6-5,CASSQDRSSYNEQFF,TGTGCCAGCAGTCAGGACAGAAGCTCCTACAATGAGCAGTTCTTC
TRBJ1-2,-,-,TRBV21-1,CASSKGPRGYTF,TGTGCCAGCAGCAAAGGTCCTCGGGGGTACACCTTC
TRBJ2-7,few,-,TRBV7-2,CASSLSGYEQYF,TGTGCCAGCAGCTTATCAGGCTACGAGCAGTACTTC
TRBJ1-2,-,TRBD1,TRBV28,CASSGLGQGGTYGYTF,TGTGCCAGCAGTGGGCTGGGACAGGGGGGAACCTATGGCTACACCTTC
TRBJ2-2,-,TRBD2,TRBV5-4,CASSFGTSGPGELFF,TGTGCCAGCAGCTTCGGGACTAGCGGTCCCGGGGAGCTGTTTTTT
TRBJ2-7,-,-,TRBV19,CASSMTPTGMAYEQYF,TGTGCCAGTAGTATGACCCCGACAGGTATGGCCTACGAGCAGTACTTC
TRBJ2-1,once,TRBD2,TRBV6-1,CASSEPAGGPYEQFF,TGTGCCAGCAGTGAACCAGCGGGGGGGCCGTATGAGCAGTTCTTC
TRBJ2-7,-,TRBD2,TRBV7-2,CASSLPLAAAYEQYF,TGTGCCAGCAGCTTACCACTAGCGGCAGCCTACGAGCAGTACTTC
TRBJ2-7,-,-,TRBV19,CASSRDTVYEQYF,TGTGCCAGTAGTAGGGACACAGTCTACGAGCAGTACTTC
TRBJ1-2,-,-,TRBV4-3,CASSQDRQGISGYGYTF,TGCGCCAGCAGCCAAGATCGGCAGGGAATTTCTGGCTATGGCTACACCTTC
TRBJ2-7,few,-,TRBV5-6,CASSPGTYEQYF,TGTGCCAGCAGCCCCGGGACCTACGAGCAGTACTTC
TRBJ2-5,-,-,TRBV2,CASTGGGETQYF,TGTGCCAGCACCGGGGGTGGAGAGACCCAGTACTTC
TRBJ2-4,-,-,TRBV7-3,CASSLQGSAKNIQYF,TGTGCCAGCAGCTTGCAGGGATCGGCCAAAAACATTCAGTACTTC
TRBJ2-5,-,-,TRBV6-6,CASSYQGVGETQYF,TGTGCCAGCAGTTACCAAGGGGTTGGAGAGACCCAGTACTTC
TRBJ2-5,-,-,TRBV5-4,CASSLYGQETQYF,TGTGCCAGCAGCTTGTACGGCCAAGAGACCCAGTACTTC
TRBJ1-3,-,-,TRBV10-3,CAISDHSDSGNTIYF,TGTGCCATCAGTGACCACTCCGACTCTGGAAACACCATATATTTT
TRBJ1-2,-,-,TRBV4-1,CASSQDPANYGYTF,TGCGCCAGCAGCCAAGACCCAGCTAACTATGGCTACACCTTC
TRBJ1-3,-,-,TRBV30,CAWRQGAGNTIYF,TGTGCCTGGAGACAGGGTGCTGGAAACACCATATATTTT
TRBJ1-1,-,TRBD1,TRBV2,CATRQGMNTEAFF,TGTGCCACCCGACAGGGAATGAACACTGAAGCTTTCTTT
TRBJ1-1,once,TRBD1,TRBV11-2,CASSSILGRGPEAFF,TGTGCCAGCAGCTCCATCCTGGGAAGGGGGCCTGAAGCTTTCTTT
TRBJ1-1,few,-,TRBV4-1,CASSHPLNTEAFF,TGCGCCAGCAGCCACCCATTGAACACTGAAGCTTTCTTT